These T cell receptor beta chains were read from a single sample in a study of T cell responses to AZD1222 COVID-19 vaccine. TCRdb's copy holds only in-frame clones and misses some; the assay was immunoSEQ multiplex PCR. This sample has 95,000 to 150,000 clones, with around 88% found just once. The sequenced sample was peripheral blood, obtained on day 0 of AZD1222 vaccination. The receptor source for this set is an adult in good health. The CDR3 runs from the conserved cysteine through the conserved F or W. D genes are given only for firm matches. The size field is filled for only some rows; it gives once, few, many or a size class.

-	-	TRBJ2-2	TRBV4-3	TGCGCCAGCAGCCAAGAAGGGTTCCAGGGTTTCACCGGGGAGCTGTTTTTT	CASSQEGFQGFTGELFF
-	TRBD2	TRBJ2-5	TRBV15	TGTGCCACCAGCAGACAGGGAGGGGAGACCCAGTACTTC	CATSRQGGETQYF
-	-	TRBJ1-1	TRBV27	TGTGCCAGCCAAACTACAGAAGCTTTCTTT	CASQTTEAFF
few	-	TRBJ2-2	TRBV24-1	TGTGCCACCAGCCAACCCAAGGGGCCCGGGGAGCTGTTTTTT	CATSQPKGPGELFF
-	-	TRBJ1-4	TRBV5-6	TGTGCCAGCAGCTTTGGGACACCAACCACAACTAATGAAAAACTGTTTTTT	CASSFGTPTTTNEKLFF
-	-	TRBJ1-5	TRBV21-1	TGTGCCAGCAGCAGACAGGTAGCAAATCAGCCCCAGCATTTT	CASSRQVANQPQHF
-	-	TRBJ1-2	TRBV5-1	TGCGCCAGCAGCTTGGAAGGTATCGGCGGAGCTGGCGGCTACACCTTC	CASSLEGIGGAGGYTF
-	-	TRBJ2-1	TRBV7-3	TGTGCCAGCAGCTTAACCCCAAACGGGATGGGGTACTCCTACAATGAGCAGTTCTTC	CASSLTPNGMGYSYNEQFF
-	-	TRBJ2-1	TRBV6-5	TGTGCCAGCAGTTACTCGTTAGAAGCGGGTGAGCAGTTCTTC	CASSYSLEAGEQFF
-	TRBD1	TRBJ2-1	TRBV6-4	TGTGCCAGCAGTGAGGCAATGAACAGGGGATACAATGAGCAGTTCTTC	CASSEAMNRGYNEQFF
-	-	TRBJ2-1	TRBV9	TGTGCCAGCAGCGTAGCCGGGGCCCACAATGAGCAGTTCTTC	CASSVAGAHNEQFF
-	-	TRBJ1-1	TRBV4-1	TGCGCCAGCAGCCAAACAGGATCCATTGAAGCTTTCTTT	CASSQTGSIEAFF
-	TRBD1	TRBJ1-2	TRBV2	TGTGCCAGCAGTGAAGCGAGGACCGGGACAGGACGTGGCTACACCTTC	CASSEARTGTGRGYTF
-	-	TRBJ1-6	TRBV27	TGTGCCAGCAGTTTTGGGGTTTCGGGGAATTCACCCCTCCACTTT	CASSFGVSGNSPLHF
-	-	TRBJ2-1	TRBV2	TGTGCCAGCAGACAACAGGGCGGGGTGTACAATGAGCAGTTCTTC	CASRQQGGVYNEQFF
-	-	TRBJ1-1	TRBV6-5	TGTGCCAGCAGCCCGAGGGAAAGGGGTGAAGCTTTCTTT	CASSPRERGEAFF
few	-	TRBJ1-6	TRBV2	TGTGCCAGCCATCAGACTAATTCACCCCTCCACTTT	CASHQTNSPLHF
-	-	TRBJ1-5	TRBV2	TGTGCCAGCAGTGAAGCGCGATCTTCCAATCAGCCCCAGCATTTT	CASSEARSSNQPQHF
-	-	TRBJ1-2	TRBV11-2	TGTGCCAGCAGCTTAGGGCGATATGGCTACACCTTC	CASSLGRYGYTF
-	-	TRBJ2-7	TRBV3-1/TRBV3-2	TGTGCCAGCAGCCAAGAAGGCGGGATCGAGCAGTACTTC	CASSQEGGIEQYF
many	TRBD2	TRBJ2-1	TRBV11-3	TGTGCCAGCAGCTTAGGGACTAGCGGGGGGGCAAATGAGCAGTTCTTC	CASSLGTSGGANEQFF
-	TRBD1	TRBJ2-7	TRBV19	TGTGCCAGTAGTCCAGGGACAGGGACCTACGAGCAGTACTTC	CASSPGTGTYEQYF
-	TRBD2	TRBJ2-3	TRBV6-5	TGTGCCAGCAGGCGTAATAGCGGGGGGTTAGATACGCAGTATTTT	CASRRNSGGLDTQYF
-	-	TRBJ1-2	TRBV4-2	TGTGCCAGCAGCTTAACGCCCGACAGCCCCTATGGCTACACCTTC	CASSLTPDSPYGYTF
-	-	TRBJ2-1	TRBV3-1/TRBV3-2	TGTGCCAGCAGCCAAGGTAGAACAGGCAATGAGCAGTTCTTC	CASSQGRTGNEQFF
-	-	TRBJ1-6	TRBV2	TGTGCCAGCAGTGCAGGGCGTGATTCACCCCTCCACTTT	CASSAGRDSPLHF
-	TRBD1	TRBJ1-2	TRBV5-1	TGCGCCAGCAGCTCGGGACAGGGGGATGGCTACACCTTC	CASSSGQGDGYTF
-	-	TRBJ2-2	TRBV15	TGTGCCACCAGCCCTGGGGAGCGGAACACCGGGGAGCTGTTTTTT	CATSPGERNTGELFF
-	-	TRBJ1-1	TRBV7-9	TGTGCCAGCAGCATAGGGTCCCAATCGAACACTGAAGCTTTCTTT	CASSIGSQSNTEAFF
-	-	TRBJ1-2	TRBV4-3	TGCGCCAGCAGCCAAGATCAAGGGCAGGGAAGCGGCTACACCTTC	CASSQDQGQGSGYTF
-	-	TRBJ1-2	TRBV5-6	TGTGCCAGCAGCTCTCGAGAAGGCTATGGCTACACCTTC	CASSSREGYGYTF
-	-	TRBJ1-2	TRBV6-6	TGTGCCAGCAGGGCGCAGGGGAGAGGCAAAGACTATGGCTACACCTTC	CASRAQGRGKDYGYTF
-	-	TRBJ2-1	TRBV6-5	TGTGCCAGCAGTTACTCGGTTTGGGATTACTACAATGAGCAGTTCTTC	CASSYSVWDYYNEQFF
-	TRBD1	TRBJ2-3	TRBV29-1	TGCAGCGTTGAAGGCCGAGAGTGGACAGGGGAGGCCACAGATACGCAGTATTTT	CSVEGREWTGEATDTQYF
-	-	TRBJ2-7	TRBV5-6	TGTGCCAGCAGCTACAGGGTCTCCTACGAGCAGTACTTC	CASSYRVSYEQYF
-	-	TRBJ1-1	TRBV7-2	TGTGCCAGCAGGGAGATAAACACTGAAGCTTTCTTT	CASREINTEAFF
once	TRBD1	TRBJ1-1	TRBV18	TGTGCCAGCTCCCCACCGACAGGGGGCGCGGGAGTAGCTTTCTTT	CASSPPTGGAGVAFF
-	-	TRBJ2-7	TRBV5-1	TGCGCCAGCAGCTTACAGGGATACGAGCAGTACTTC	CASSLQGYEQYF
few	-	TRBJ2-5	TRBV6-5	TGTGCCAGCAGTACAGGGCAGGAGGAGACCCAGTACTTC	CASSTGQEETQYF
-	-	TRBJ1-5	TRBV4-1	TGCGCCAGCAGCCAAGGGACAGAAGTCAATCAGCCCCAGCATTTT	CASSQGTEVNQPQHF
many	-	TRBJ2-5	TRBV11-2	TGTGCCAGCAGCTTTACAGAGACCCAGTACTTC	CASSFTETQYF
-	TRBD1	TRBJ1-2	TRBV14	TGTGCCAGCAGCCCGGGACAGGGGGGCTATGGCTACACCTTC	CASSPGQGGYGYTF
-	-	TRBJ1-3	TRBV9	TGTGCCAGCAGCGATGACAACTCTGGAAACACCATATATTTT	CASSDDNSGNTIYF